The clone carrying this TCR beta chain was recorded only once. These data originate in a study of blood T cell repertoires in COVID-19. The overall study: Acute-phase and convalescent COVID-19 samples originated in the United States, Italy and Spain. PBMCs, B-cell-depleted T cells, or T cells were the source of the cDNA or gDNA that made up the material.

Per the original methods: Amplification of reference gene primers provided the estimated nucleated cell counts. Profiling relied on immunoSEQ multiplex PCR, and the TCRdb table lists in-frame clones only, not all of them. V, J and clone size were drawn from that table, and D and trimming were deduced from the DNA. The sample contains over 130,000 clones, roughly 80% of which appear only once. Per the germline V gene, CDR1 is SNHLY and CDR2 is FYNNEI. The V gene end was trimmed by 6 bases and the J gene end by 0 bases; junction bases not matched to a gene: 7. The CDR3 runs to 17 residues. The clonotype originates from a man between 70 and 80 years old with acute or convalescent COVID-19. The sequencing input was peripheral blood. The chain employs TRBV2 and TRBJ2-3; 12 bases match TRBD2. The CDR3 sequence: CASRNGLAGTSTDTQYF. As DNA, the CDR3 is TGTGCCAGCAGGAACGGACTAGCGGGGACTAGCACAGATACGCAGTATTTT.